This TCR beta chain was captured by sequencing in a study of shared clonotypes between healthy human individuals. As defined, naive CD8 cells were CD45RO-negative and positively selected for CCR7, with terminally differentiated effector memory CD45RA+ cells excluded. Concerning this clone itself: The antigen is unknown.

Study results and limitations: Generation probabilities were higher for clonotypes shared across all four sorted-subset donors than for unshared ones.

Data came from immunoSEQ multiplex PCR; TCRdb stores just in-frame clones and leaves some out. The data hold roughly 2 million clones, with about 95% observed a single time. Material for sequencing was naive CD8+ T cells sorted from blood. The receptor's source is a man aged 18-30 years in good health.

This chain's CDR3 is CASSSRGQGPYEQYF. CDR3 DNA sequence: TGTGCCAGCAGCTCTCGAGGACAAGGTCCCTACGAGCAGTACTTC. The chain joins TRBV7-6 to TRBJ2-7; a possible D gene is TRBD1 (5 bases). CDR1 SGHVS and CDR2 FNYEAQ come from the germline V gene. V lost 4 bases to trimming and J lost 2 bases, with 15 bases between them. The length of the CDR3 is 15 residues.